The rows below give T cell receptor beta chains drawn from one sample of a study of T-cell reconstitution after alpha-beta-depleted transplantation in children. MiXCR, applied by TCRdb to the PCR reads, yields one record per CDR3 protein. The sample has 500,000 to 650,000 distinct CDR3 sequences; over 10% are singletons. The specimen comprised PBMCs, mostly from graft donor cells, sampled 180 days after TCRalphabeta/CD19-depleted stem cell transplant. The receptors here all came from a female patient aged 2-10 years who had a stem cell transplant for aplastic anemia, so the T cells may come from the graft donor. The CDR3 runs from the conserved cysteine through the conserved F or W. D genes are given only for firm matches. The size entry is marked missing in some rows and otherwise reads once, few, many or a size class.

D	J	size	V	length	DNA	CDR3
.	TRBJ2-1	few	TRBV10-3	13	TGTGCCATCACGGGGACTTCTGGCAATGAGCAGTTCTTC	CAITGTSGNEQFF
TRBD1	TRBJ1-1	few	TRBV29-1	11	TGCAGCGTTGTCTGGGACAGGGAAGCTTTCTTT	CSVVWDREAFF
.	TRBJ2-1	few	TRBV11-1	19	TGTGCCAGCAGCTTACAACTAATACTCGGACCTAATCGATACAATGAGCAGTTCTTC	CASSLQLILGPNRYNEQFF
.	TRBJ2-2	many	TRBV28	13	TGTGCCAGCAGTTCGGCGGGCACCGGGGAGCTGTTTTTT	CASSSAGTGELFF
TRBD1	TRBJ2-2	.	TRBV29-1	14	TGCAGCGTAAGGCGAGACAGGGACGCCGGGGAGCTGTTTTTT	CSVRRDRDAGELFF
TRBD2	TRBJ2-1	.	TRBV5-1	16	TGCGCCAGCAGCTTCACCGGGACTAGCGGGAGTTTTGAGCAGTTCTTC	CASSFTGTSGSFEQFF
TRBD2	TRBJ2-5	few	TRBV6-1	17	TGTGCCAGCACCGGGACTAGCGGGAGGGTGTTCGGGGAGACCCAGTACTTC	CASTGTSGRVFGETQYF
TRBD1	TRBJ2-7	few	TRBV12-3/TRBV12-4	15	TGTGCCAGCAGTTGGATATTGGACAGGGAACACGAGCAGTACTTC	CASSWILDREHEQYF
.	TRBJ1-4	.	TRBV28	17	TGTGCCAGCAGTTTAATAGAAACTGGGGCGACTAATGAAAAACTGTTTTTT	CASSLIETGATNEKLFF
.	TRBJ2-4	.	TRBV7-4	24	TGTGCCAGCAGCTTAGCCGGCGCAGTCTTGCTCCCTATGGACCCCATAATAGCCAAAAACATTCAGTACTTC	CASSLAGAVLLPMDPIIAKNIQYF
TRBD2	TRBJ2-1	many	TRBV5-1	16	TGCGCCAGCAGCTTGGCCCCTAGCGGGGCCTACAATGAGCAGTTCTTC	CASSLAPSGAYNEQFF
.	TRBJ2-3	many	TRBV28	16	TGTGCCAGCAGTTTATACCCCGGGACCTCAGGTGATACGCAGTATTTT	CASSLYPGTSGDTQYF
.	TRBJ1-3	few	TRBV12-3/TRBV12-4	14	TGTGCCAGCAGTCGACGGAACTCTGGAAACACCATATATTTT	CASSRRNSGNTIYF
.	TRBJ2-7	.	TRBV18	17	TGTGCCAGCTCACCAATTCCCGGCGGGGGCCAATCCTACGAGCAGTACTTC	CASSPIPGGGQSYEQYF
.	TRBJ2-5	few	TRBV12-3/TRBV12-4	11	TGTGCCAGTAGAAGTCTAGGGACCCAGTACTTC	CASRSLGTQYF
.	TRBJ2-2	few	TRBV6-2/TRBV6-3	14	TGTGCCAGCGCACCCGGAGGGGTCGTCGGGGAGCTGTTTTTT	CASAPGGVVGELFF
TRBD1	TRBJ1-5	few	TRBV18	15	TGTGCCAGCTCACCGCCGGGACAGGGTCATCAGCCCCAGCATTTT	CASSPPGQGHQPQHF
.	TRBJ2-3	few	TRBV6-2/TRBV6-3	14	TGTGCCAGCAATCAGCGGGTAACCACAGATACGCAGTATTTT	CASNQRVTTDTQYF
TRBD2	TRBJ2-2	few	TRBV15	17	TGTGCCACCAGCAGAGCTAGCGGGAGGCTGAACACCGGGGAGCTGTTTTTT	CATSRASGRLNTGELFF
.	TRBJ1-1	.	TRBV12-3/TRBV12-4	14	TGTGCCAGCAGTTTTGGATTCCTCGGCGGTGAAGCTTTCTTT	CASSFGFLGGEAFF
.	TRBJ1-2	.	TRBV19	15	TGTGCCAGTAGTTTCCTGACAGTCTCGGTCGAGGGCTACACCTTC	CASSFLTVSVEGYTF
.	TRBJ2-5	many	TRBV21-1	14	TGTGCCAGCCAGGACACCACGAACCAAGAGACCCAGTACTTC	CASQDTTNQETQYF
TRBD1	TRBJ1-1	.	TRBV19	14	TGTGCCAGTATTCCGGACAGGCTGAACACTGAAGCTTTCTTT	CASIPDRLNTEAFF
TRBD1	TRBJ2-5	many	TRBV12-3/TRBV12-4	17	TGTGCCAGCAGTTCCCCCTTCGGGGACAGGGGAAAGGAGACCCAGTACTTC	CASSSPFGDRGKETQYF
TRBD1	TRBJ2-6	.	TRBV6-1	15	TGTGCCAGCACCCGAATCACAGGGGTATGGGACGGCCTGACTTTC	CASTRITGVWDGLTF
.	TRBJ2-3	few	TRBV4-3	13	TGCGCCAGCAGCCAAGATGGGGGGGATACGCAGTATTTT	CASSQDGGDTQYF
TRBD2	TRBJ2-1	.	TRBV12-3/TRBV12-4	19	TGTGCCAGCAGTTTGGTCCCTAGCGGGAGGTCCGGGGTATACAATGAGCAGTTCTTC	CASSLVPSGRSGVYNEQFF
.	TRBJ1-5	.	TRBV12-3/TRBV12-4	15	TGTGCCAGCAGTTTACGGGAGGTTAGCAATCAGCCCCAGCATTTT	CASSLREVSNQPQHF
.	TRBJ2-7	few	TRBV27	15	TGTGCCAGCAGTTTATCAGACCAGCCCTCCTACGAGCAGTACTTC	CASSLSDQPSYEQYF
.	TRBJ2-1	few	TRBV5-4	16	TGTGCCAGCAGCTCTAGCGCCCCTGGGGTCGGCAATGAGCAGTTCTTC	CASSSSAPGVGNEQFF
TRBD1	TRBJ2-3	few	TRBV20-1	14	TGCAGTGCCGGGGACAGGAGAGGCACAGATACGCAGTATTTT	CSAGDRRGTDTQYF
.	TRBJ2-7	.	TRBV11-2	16	TGTGCCAGCAGCTTAGAACCGGACAGGGACTATTACGAGCAGTACTTC	CASSLEPDRDYYEQYF
.	TRBJ2-6	many	TRBV9	15	TGTGCCAGCAGCGTATGGGGCTCTGGGGCCAACGTCCTGACTTTC	CASSVWGSGANVLTF
TRBD2	TRBJ2-7	.	TRBV7-9	15	TGTGCCAGCAGCTCTACCGGGACTACTACCTACGAGCAGTACTTC	CASSSTGTTTYEQYF
TRBD2	TRBJ2-2	few	TRBV7-9	17	TGTGCCAGCAGCTTAGTACAGATGACTAGCAGCGCCGGGGAGCTGTTTTTT	CASSLVQMTSSAGELFF
TRBD1	TRBJ2-1	once	TRBV9	18	TGTGCCAGCAGCGGATTCGGGACAGGGGCCCTCCCCTACGATGAGCAGTTCTTC	CASSGFGTGALPYDEQFF
TRBD1	TRBJ2-1	few	TRBV7-9	14	TGTGCCAGCAGCTACGGGACAGGTGTGATGGAGCAGTTCTTC	CASSYGTGVMEQFF
.	TRBJ2-5	many	TRBV15	11	TGTGCCACCAGCAGACGGGAGACCCAGTACTTC	CATSRRETQYF
.	TRBJ1-1	many	TRBV5-1	11	TGCGCCAGCAGGATGAACACTGAAGCTTTCTTT	CASRMNTEAFF
TRBD2	TRBJ2-1	.	TRBV7-8	15	TGTGCCAGCAGCTTACGAGCGGGAGTGGACAATGAGCAGTTCTTC	CASSLRAGVDNEQFF
.	TRBJ2-1	few	TRBV28	15	TGTGCCAGCAGTTTATACTACCGAAACTACAATGAGCAGTTCTTC	CASSLYYRNYNEQFF
TRBD2	TRBJ2-1	many	TRBV28	18	TGTGCCAGCAGTTGGATTTGGTTACTAGCGGGCGGGAACAATGAGCAGTTCTTC	CASSWIWLLAGGNNEQFF
.	TRBJ1-3	many	TRBV7-2	13	TGTGCCAGCAGCTTAGATCGGGGAAACACCATATATTTT	CASSLDRGNTIYF
.	TRBJ1-5	.	TRBV20-1	13	TGCAGTGCTAGCATCGGGGGTCGGCAGCCCCAGCATTTT	CSASIGGRQPQHF